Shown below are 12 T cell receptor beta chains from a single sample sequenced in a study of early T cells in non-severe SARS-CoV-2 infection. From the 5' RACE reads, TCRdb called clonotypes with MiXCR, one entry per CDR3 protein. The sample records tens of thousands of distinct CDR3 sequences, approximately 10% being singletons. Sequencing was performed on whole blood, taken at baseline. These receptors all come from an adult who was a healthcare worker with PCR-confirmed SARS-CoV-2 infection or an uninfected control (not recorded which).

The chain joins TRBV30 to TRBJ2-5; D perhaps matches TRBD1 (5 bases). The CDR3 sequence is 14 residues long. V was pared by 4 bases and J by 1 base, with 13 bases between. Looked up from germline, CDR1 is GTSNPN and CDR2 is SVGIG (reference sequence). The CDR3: CAWMTETVQETQYF. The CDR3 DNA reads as TGTGCCTGGATGACAGAGACGGTCCAAGAGACCCAGTACTTC.

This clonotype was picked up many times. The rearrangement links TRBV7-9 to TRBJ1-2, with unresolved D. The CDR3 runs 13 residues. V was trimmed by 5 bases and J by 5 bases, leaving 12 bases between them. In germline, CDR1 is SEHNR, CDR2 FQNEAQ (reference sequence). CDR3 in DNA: TGTGCCAGCAGCCCCCCAACCAATTATGGCTACACCTTC. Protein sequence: CASSPPTNYGYTF.

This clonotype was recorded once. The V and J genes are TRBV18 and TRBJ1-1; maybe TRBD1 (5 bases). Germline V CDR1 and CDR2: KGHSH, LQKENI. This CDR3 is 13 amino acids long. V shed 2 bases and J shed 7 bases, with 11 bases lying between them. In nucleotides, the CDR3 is TGTGCCAGCTCACCAGGAGGGGTAAATGAAGCTTTCTTT. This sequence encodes CASSPGGVNEAFF.

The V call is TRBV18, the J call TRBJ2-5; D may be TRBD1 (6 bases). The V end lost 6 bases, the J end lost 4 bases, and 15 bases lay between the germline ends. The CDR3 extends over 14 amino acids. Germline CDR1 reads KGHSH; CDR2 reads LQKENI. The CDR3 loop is CASSPGSRGETQYF. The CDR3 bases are TGTGCCAGCTCTCCCGGTTCCAGGGGAGAGACCCAGTACTTC.

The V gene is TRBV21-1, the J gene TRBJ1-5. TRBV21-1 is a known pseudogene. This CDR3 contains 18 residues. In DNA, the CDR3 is TGTGCCAGCAGCAAAGGCCAGCGCAACTCTCATAGCAATCAGCCCCAGCATTTT. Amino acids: CASSKGQRNSHSNQPQHF.

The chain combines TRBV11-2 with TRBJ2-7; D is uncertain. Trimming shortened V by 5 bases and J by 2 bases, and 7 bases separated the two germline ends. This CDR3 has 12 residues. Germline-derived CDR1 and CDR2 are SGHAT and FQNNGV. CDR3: CASSPRTYEQYF. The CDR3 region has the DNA TGTGCCAGCAGCCCACGGACCTACGAGCAGTACTTC.

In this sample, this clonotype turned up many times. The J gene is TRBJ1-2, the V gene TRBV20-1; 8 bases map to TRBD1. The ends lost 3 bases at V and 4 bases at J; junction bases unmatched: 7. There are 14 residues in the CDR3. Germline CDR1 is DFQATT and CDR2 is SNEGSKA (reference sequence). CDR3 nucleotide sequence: TGCAGTGCTAGTTCTACAGGGGGTCCCTATGGCTACACCTTC. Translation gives CSASSTGGPYGYTF.

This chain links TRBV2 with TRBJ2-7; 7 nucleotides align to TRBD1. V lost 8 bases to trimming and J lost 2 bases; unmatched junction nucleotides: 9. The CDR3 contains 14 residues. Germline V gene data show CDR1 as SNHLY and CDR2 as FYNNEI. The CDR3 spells CASGWGTEAYEQYF. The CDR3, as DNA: TGTGCCAGCGGCTGGGGGACAGAAGCCTACGAGCAGTACTTC.

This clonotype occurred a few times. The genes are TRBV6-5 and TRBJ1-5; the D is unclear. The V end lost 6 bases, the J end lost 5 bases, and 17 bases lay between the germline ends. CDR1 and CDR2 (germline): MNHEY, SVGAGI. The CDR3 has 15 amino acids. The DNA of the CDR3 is TGTGCCAGCAGCCGTCGACCCACAAAAGATCAGCCCCAGCATTTT. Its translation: CASSRRPTKDQPQHF.

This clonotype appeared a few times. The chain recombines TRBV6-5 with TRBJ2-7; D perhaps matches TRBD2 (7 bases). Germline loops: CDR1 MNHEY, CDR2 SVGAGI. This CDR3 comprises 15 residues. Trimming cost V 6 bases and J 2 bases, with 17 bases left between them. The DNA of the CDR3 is TGTGCCAGCAGCAACGGGGGGAACAGGGCCTACGAGCAGTACTTC. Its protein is CASSNGGNRAYEQYF.

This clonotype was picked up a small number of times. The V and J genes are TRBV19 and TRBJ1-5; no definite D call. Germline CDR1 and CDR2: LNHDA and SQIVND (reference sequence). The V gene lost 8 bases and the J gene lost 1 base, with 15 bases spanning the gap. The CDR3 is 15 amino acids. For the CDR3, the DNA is TGTGCCAGTGGAACAGTATCGAGGAGCAATCAGCCCCAGCATTTT. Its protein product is CASGTVSRSNQPQHF.

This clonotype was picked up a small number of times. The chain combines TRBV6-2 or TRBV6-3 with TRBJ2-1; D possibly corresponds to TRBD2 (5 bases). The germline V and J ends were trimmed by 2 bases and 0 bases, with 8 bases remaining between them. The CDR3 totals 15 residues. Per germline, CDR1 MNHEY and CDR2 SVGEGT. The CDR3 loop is CASSYGAASYNEQFF. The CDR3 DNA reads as TGTGCCAGCAGTTACGGAGCGGCCTCCTACAATGAGCAGTTCTTC.